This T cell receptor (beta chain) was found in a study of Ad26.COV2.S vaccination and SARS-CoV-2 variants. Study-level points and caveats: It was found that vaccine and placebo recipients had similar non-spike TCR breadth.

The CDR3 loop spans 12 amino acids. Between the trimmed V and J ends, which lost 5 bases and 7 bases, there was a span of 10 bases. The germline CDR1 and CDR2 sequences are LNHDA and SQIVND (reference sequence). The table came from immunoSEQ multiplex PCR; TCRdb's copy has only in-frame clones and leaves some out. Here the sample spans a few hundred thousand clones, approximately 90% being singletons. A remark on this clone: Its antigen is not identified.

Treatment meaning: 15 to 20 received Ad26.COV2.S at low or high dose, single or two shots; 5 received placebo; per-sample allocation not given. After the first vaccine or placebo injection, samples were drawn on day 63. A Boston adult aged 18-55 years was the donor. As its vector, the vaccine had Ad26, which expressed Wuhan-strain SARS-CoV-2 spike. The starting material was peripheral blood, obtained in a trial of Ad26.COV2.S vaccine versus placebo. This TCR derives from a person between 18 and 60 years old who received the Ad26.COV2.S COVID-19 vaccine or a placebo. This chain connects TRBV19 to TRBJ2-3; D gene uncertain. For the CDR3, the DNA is TGTGCCAGTAGTGGCCCGGGTAATACGCAGTATTTT. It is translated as CASSGPGNTQYF.